This T cell receptor beta chain came from a study of blood T cell repertoires in COVID-19. Across the whole study: Donors in the United States, Italy and Spain gave samples during acute or convalescent COVID-19. PBMCs, B-cell-depleted T cells, or T cells provided the cDNA or gDNA that made up the material.

Method: immunoSEQ multiplex PCR; TCRdb's copy keeps in-frame clones and lacks some. The sample consists of fewer than 500,000 clones, approximately 90% of them appearing once. Germline V lookup: CDR1 LGHDT, CDR2 YNNKEL (reference sequence). V lost 4 bases to trimming and J lost 7 bases; unmatched junction nucleotides: 6. The CDR3 sequence is 15 residues long. The sequence came from a woman in her twenties or thirties with acute or convalescent COVID-19. The sample was peripheral blood. The chain recombines TRBV3-1 (or the pseudogene TRBV3-2) with TRBJ2-2, with 10 bases identical to TRBD1. CDR3 protein: CASSRDRGILGELFF. CDR3 bases: TGTGCCAGCAGCCGGGACAGGGGTATTCTCGGGGAGCTGTTTTTT.